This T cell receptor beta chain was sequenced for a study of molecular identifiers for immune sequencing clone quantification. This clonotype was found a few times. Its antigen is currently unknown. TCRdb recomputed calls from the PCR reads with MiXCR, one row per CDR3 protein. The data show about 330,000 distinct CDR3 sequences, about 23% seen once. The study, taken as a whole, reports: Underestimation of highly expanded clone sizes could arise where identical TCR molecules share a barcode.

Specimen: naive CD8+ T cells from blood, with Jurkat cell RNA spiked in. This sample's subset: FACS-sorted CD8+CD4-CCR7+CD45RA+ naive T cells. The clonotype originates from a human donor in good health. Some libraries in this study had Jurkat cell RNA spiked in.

In DNA, the CDR3 is TGCGCCAGCAGCCAAGATGACAGGGGAGGCTACGAGCAGTACTTC. Its protein is CASSQDDRGGYEQYF. The V call is TRBV4-3, the J call TRBJ2-7; TRBD1 aligns across 8 bases. The V and J ends lost 0 bases and 3 bases, in that order; junction bases with no gene match: 4. Germline assignment: CDR1 LGHNA and CDR2 YSLEER. This CDR3 contains 15 residues.